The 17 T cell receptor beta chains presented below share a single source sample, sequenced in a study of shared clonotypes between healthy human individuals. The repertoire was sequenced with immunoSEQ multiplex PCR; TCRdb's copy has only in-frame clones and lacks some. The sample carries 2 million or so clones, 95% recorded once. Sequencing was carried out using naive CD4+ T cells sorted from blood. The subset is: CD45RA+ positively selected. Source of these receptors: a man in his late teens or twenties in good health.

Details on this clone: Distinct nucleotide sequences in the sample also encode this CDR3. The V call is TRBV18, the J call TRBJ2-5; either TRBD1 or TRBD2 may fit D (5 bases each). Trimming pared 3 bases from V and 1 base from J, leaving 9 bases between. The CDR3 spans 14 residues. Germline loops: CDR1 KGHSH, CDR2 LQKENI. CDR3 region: CASSPTGPQETQYF. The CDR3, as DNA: TGTGCCAGCTCACCGACGGGGCCCCAAGAGACCCAGTACTTC.

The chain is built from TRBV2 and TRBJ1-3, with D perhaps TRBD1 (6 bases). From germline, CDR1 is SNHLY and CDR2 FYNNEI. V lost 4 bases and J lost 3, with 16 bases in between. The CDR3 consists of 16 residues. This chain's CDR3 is CASSGEQGRRGNTIYF. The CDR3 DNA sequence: TGTGCCAGCAGTGGGGAACAGGGACGGCGTGGAAACACCATATATTTT.

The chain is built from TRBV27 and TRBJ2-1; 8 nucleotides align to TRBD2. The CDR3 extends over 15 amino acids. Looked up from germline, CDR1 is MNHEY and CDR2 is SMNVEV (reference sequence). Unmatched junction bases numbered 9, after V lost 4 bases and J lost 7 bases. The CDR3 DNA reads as TGTGCCAGCAGTTCCGGGGGGGTTCCGAGGAATGAGCAGTTCTTC. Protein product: CASSSGGVPRNEQFF.

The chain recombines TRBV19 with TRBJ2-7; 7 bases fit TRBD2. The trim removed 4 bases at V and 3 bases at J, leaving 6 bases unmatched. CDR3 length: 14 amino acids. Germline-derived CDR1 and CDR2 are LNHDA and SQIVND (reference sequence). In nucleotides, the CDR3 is TGTGCCAGTAGTAATCGACTAGCTAACTACGAGCAGTACTTC. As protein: CASSNRLANYEQYF.

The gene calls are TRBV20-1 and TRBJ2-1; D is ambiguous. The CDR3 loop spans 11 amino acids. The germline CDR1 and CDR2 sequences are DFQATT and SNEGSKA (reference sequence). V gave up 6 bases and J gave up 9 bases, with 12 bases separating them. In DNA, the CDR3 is TGCAGTGCAACCGGTAAAACTGAGCAGTTCTTC. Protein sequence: CSATGKTEQFF.

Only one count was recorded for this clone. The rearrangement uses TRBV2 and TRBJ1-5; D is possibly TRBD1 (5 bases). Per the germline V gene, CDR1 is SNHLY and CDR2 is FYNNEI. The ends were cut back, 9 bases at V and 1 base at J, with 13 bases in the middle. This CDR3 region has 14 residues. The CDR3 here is CARSPRESNQPQHF. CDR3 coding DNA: TGTGCCAGGTCTCCCAGGGAGAGCAATCAGCCCCAGCATTTT.

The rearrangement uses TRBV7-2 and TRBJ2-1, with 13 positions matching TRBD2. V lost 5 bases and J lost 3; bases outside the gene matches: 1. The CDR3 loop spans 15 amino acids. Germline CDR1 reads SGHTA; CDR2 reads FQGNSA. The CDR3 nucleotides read TGTGCCAGCAGCCGGACTAGCGGGGGCTACAATGAGCAGTTCTTC. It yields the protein CASSRTSGGYNEQFF. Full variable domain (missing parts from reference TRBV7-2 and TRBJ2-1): GAGVSQSPSNKVTEKGKDVELRCDPISGHTALYWYRQSLGQGLEFLIYFQGNSAPDKSGLPSDRFSAERTGGSVSTLTIQRTQQEDSAVYLCASSRTSGGYNEQFFGPGTRLTVL.

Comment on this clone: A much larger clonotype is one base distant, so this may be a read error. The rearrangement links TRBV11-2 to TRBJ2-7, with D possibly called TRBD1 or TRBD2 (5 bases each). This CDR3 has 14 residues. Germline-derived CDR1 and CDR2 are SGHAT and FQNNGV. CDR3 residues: CASSLAGALVEQHF. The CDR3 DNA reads TGTGCCAGCAGCTTGGCCGGGGCCCTAGTGGAGCAGCACTTC.

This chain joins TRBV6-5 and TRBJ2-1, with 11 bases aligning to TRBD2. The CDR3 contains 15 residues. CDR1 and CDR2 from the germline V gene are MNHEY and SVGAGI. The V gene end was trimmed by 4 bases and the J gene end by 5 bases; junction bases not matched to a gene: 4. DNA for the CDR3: TGTGCCAGCAGTTCTGTGACTAGCGGGGACAATGAGCAGTTCTTC. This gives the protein CASSSVTSGDNEQFF.

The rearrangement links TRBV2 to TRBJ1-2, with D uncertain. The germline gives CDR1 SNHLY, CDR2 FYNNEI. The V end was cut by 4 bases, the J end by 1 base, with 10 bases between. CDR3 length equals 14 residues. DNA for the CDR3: TGTGCCAGCAGTGTTGGGCGGAATAACTATGGCTACACCTTC. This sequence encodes CASSVGRNNYGYTF.

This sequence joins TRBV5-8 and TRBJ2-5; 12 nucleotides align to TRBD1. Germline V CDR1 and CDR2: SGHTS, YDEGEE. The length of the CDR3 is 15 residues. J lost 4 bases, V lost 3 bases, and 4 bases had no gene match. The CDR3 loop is CASSWGQGAGETQYF. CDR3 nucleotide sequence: TGTGCCAGCAGCTGGGGACAGGGGGCTGGAGAGACCCAGTACTTC.

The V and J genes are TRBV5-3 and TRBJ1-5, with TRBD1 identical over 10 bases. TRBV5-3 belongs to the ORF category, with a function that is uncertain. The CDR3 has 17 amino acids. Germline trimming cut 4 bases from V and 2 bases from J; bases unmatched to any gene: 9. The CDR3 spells CARSPITGTGGNQPQHF. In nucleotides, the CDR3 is TGTGCCAGAAGCCCGATTACCGGGACAGGGGGCAATCAGCCCCAGCATTTT.

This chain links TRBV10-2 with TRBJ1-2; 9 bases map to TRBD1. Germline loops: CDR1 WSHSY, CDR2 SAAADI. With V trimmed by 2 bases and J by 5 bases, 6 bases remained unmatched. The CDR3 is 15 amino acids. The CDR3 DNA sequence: TGCGCCAGCAGTGAGGGGACAGGGATGACTTATGGCTACACCTTC. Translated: CASSEGTGMTYGYTF.

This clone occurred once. The CDR3 loop reads CASSQDLIPSGDNEQFF. The CDR3 coding sequence is TGCGCCAGCAGCCAAGATTTAATCCCTAGCGGGGACAATGAGCAGTTCTTC. The rearrangement joins TRBV4-3 to TRBJ2-1, with TRBD2 matching 9 bases. CDR3 length: 17 residues. V trimming: 0 bases; J trimming: 5 bases; junction bases outside the gene matches: 8. Germline V lookup: CDR1 LGHNA, CDR2 YSLEER.

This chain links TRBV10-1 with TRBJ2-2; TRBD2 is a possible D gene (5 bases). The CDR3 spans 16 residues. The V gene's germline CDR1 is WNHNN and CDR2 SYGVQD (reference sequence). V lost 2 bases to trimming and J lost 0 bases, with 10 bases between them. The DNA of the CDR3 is TGCGCCAGCAGTGAGACCGGGGTGGCGAACACCGGGGAGCTGTTTTTT. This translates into CASSETGVANTGELFF.

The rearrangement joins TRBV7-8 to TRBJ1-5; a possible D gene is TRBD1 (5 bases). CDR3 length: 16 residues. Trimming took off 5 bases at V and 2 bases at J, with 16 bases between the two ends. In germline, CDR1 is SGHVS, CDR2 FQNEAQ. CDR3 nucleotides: TGTGCCAGCAGCCTTGAGGCGGGAGGGGGCAATCAGCCCCAGCATTTT. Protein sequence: CASSLEAGGGNQPQHF.

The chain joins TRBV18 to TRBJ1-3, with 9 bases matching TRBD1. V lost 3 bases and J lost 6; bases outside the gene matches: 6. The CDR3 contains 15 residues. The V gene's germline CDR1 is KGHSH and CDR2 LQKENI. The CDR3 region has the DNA TGTGCCAGCTCACCCGGGACAGGGATGGAAAACACCATATATTTT. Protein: CASSPGTGMENTIYF.